The 8 T cell receptor beta chains given below trace back to one sample, sequenced in a study of blood T cell repertoires in COVID-19. Generated by immunoSEQ multiplex PCR, the TCRdb table keeps only in-frame clones and is missing some. The sample shows 84,000 or so clones, 79% of them seen only once. The sample taken for sequencing was peripheral blood. These TCRs come from a man in his sixties or seventies with acute or convalescent COVID-19.

CDR3 loop: CASSPQSGGSYNEQFF. CDR3 DNA: TGTGCCAGCAGCCCCCAAAGCGGGGGCTCCTACAATGAGCAGTTCTTC. This chain joins TRBV7-2 and TRBJ2-1, with TRBD2 identical over 8 bases. The CDR3 totals 16 residues. V trimming: 5 bases; J trimming: 0 bases; junction bases outside the gene matches: 6. CDR1 and CDR2 from the germline V gene are SGHTA and FQGNSA.

The chain carries TRBV4-1 and TRBJ1-1; D gene ambiguous. The CDR3 extends over 13 amino acids. Germline V gene data show CDR1 as MGHRA and CDR2 as YSYEKL. V was cut by 4 bases and J by 4 bases, with 10 bases left in between. The CDR3 DNA reads TGCGCCAGCAGCCCAAGGGAGGTCACTGAAGCTTTCTTT. It encodes CASSPREVTEAFF.

This clone was seen once. The chain carries TRBV2 and TRBJ2-2, with a possible D match to TRBD1 (5 bases). This CDR3 contains 15 residues. V dropped 8 bases and J dropped 1 base, with 14 bases sitting between them. Germline CDR1 is SNHLY and CDR2 is FYNNEI. The CDR3 DNA is TGTGCCAGCTCAGGGCGGCTGTGGAACACCGGGGAGCTGTTTTTT. It codes for CASSGRLWNTGELFF.

This clone was observed a few times. The chain combines TRBV5-1 with TRBJ1-1; D unclear. Germline V lookup: CDR1 SGHRS, CDR2 YFSETQ. Trimming cost V 5 bases and J 0 bases, with 11 bases left between them. The CDR3 has 14 amino acids. The CDR3 spells CASSLQSMNTEAFF. The CDR3 nucleotides are TGCGCCAGCAGTCTACAGAGCATGAACACTGAAGCTTTCTTT.

The chain has TRBV7-9 and TRBJ1-2, with no clear D. V shed 3 bases and J shed 5 bases, with 19 bases lying between them. Germline V gives CDR1 SEHNR, CDR2 FQNEAQ (reference sequence). The CDR3 is 16 amino acids. The CDR3 reads CASSFVRLGRRYGYTF. As DNA, the CDR3 is TGTGCCAGCAGCTTTGTTCGCCTGGGCCGAAGATATGGCTACACCTTC.

The CDR3 sequence is CASSLASEQYF. The CDR3 DNA reads TGTGCCAGCTCCCTCGCGTCGGAGCAGTACTTC. The chain links TRBV18 to TRBJ2-7; D unclear. Trimming left V 6 bases short and J 7 bases short, with 10 bases between. Germline CDR1 KGHSH, CDR2 LQKENI. CDR3 length: 11 residues.

The chain carries TRBV10-3 and TRBJ1-1, with 11 nucleotides matching TRBD1. This CDR3 is 17 amino acids long. J lost 2 bases, V lost 4 bases, and 9 bases had no gene match. From germline, CDR1 is ENHRY and CDR2 SYGVKD. CDR3 DNA: TGTGCCATCAGTGCCCCCCACGGGACAGGGGGTAACACTGAAGCTTTCTTT. This translates into CAISAPHGTGGNTEAFF.

This clone was counted between two and nine times. V and J are TRBV5-1 and TRBJ1-1, with 8 bases identical to TRBD1. Per germline, CDR1 SGHRS and CDR2 YFSETQ. With V trimmed by 4 bases and J by 3 bases, 2 bases remained unmatched. CDR3 length: 13 residues. CDR3 amino acids: CASSDRGYTEAFF. The DNA of the CDR3 is TGCGCCAGCAGCGACAGGGGTTACACTGAAGCTTTCTTT.